This TCR beta chain was sequenced in a study of T cells in Graves' hyperthyroidism and ophthalmopathy. Notes on the study in general: Ophthalmopathy and stable hyperthyroidism were told apart by a 13 V-J model.

RNA transcripts served as the template for amplifying TCR beta CDR3 regions. During a first-round RT-PCR of the TCR CDR3, the HTBI primer set was used. TCRdb used MiXCR to reprocess the multiplex PCR reads, holding one entry per CDR3 protein. The table shows roughly 500,000 distinct CDR3 sequences, with about half occurring only once. The study excluded patients with uncontrolled infection, other autoimmune disease, pregnancy or lactation. On the basis of clinical symptoms, serum thyroxine and TRAb, thyroid ultrasound and orbital computed tomography, diagnoses were made. The V end was cut by 0 bases, the J end by 4 bases, with 12 bases between. There are 14 residues in the CDR3. The germline V gene has CDR1 DFQATT and CDR2 SNEGSKA (reference sequence). This clonotype was observed many times. Its antigen is not known.

J is TRBJ1-2 and V is TRBV20-1; possibly TRBD1 for D (5 bases). The sequence was collected from an adult woman with Graves' disease, either hyperthyroidism or ophthalmopathy (not recorded which). The material sequenced was peripheral blood or thyroid tissue (not recorded which). CDR3: CSARDAGISYGYTF. The CDR3 DNA reads as TGCAGTGCTAGAGATGCAGGGATCTCCTATGGCTACACCTTC.